The 21 T cell receptor beta chains below come from one sample, sequenced in a study of shared clonotypes between healthy human individuals. Only in-frame clones appear in the TCRdb table, and some are missing; sequencing was by immunoSEQ multiplex PCR. The repertoire holds hundreds of thousands of clones, with 95% to 97% as singletons. It was CD45RO-negative cells, positively selected for CCR7, that made up naive CD8 cells, with terminally differentiated effector memory CD45RA+ cells excluded. The sequenced sample consisted of naive CD8+ T cells sorted from blood. These receptors all stem from a woman aged 30 to 39 in good health.

The rearrangement joins TRBV6-1 to TRBJ1-4, with 7 bases matching TRBD1. Germline-derived CDR1 and CDR2 are MNHNS and SASEGT. This CDR3 region has 16 residues. J lost 5 bases, V lost 3 bases, and 9 bases had no gene match. The CDR3 loop is CASSDGRGGRNEKLFF. The CDR3 DNA follows: TGTGCCAGCAGTGACGGCAGGGGGGGAAGAAATGAAAAACTGTTTTTT.

This clone has only one observation. This sequence joins TRBV5-1 and TRBJ1-2; D gene uncertain. Germline CDR1 is SGHRS and CDR2 is YFSETQ. The CDR3 sequence is 15 residues long. V was shortened by 0 bases and J by 3 bases, with 12 bases between the two germline ends. The CDR3 loop reads CASSLAIGIDYGYTF. The CDR3 bases are TGCGCCAGCAGCTTGGCCATTGGGATAGACTATGGCTACACCTTC.

The chain joins TRBV11-2 to TRBJ2-5; 14 bases line up with TRBD2. The CDR3 covers 16 residues. V lost 5 bases to trimming and J lost 3 bases; unmatched junction nucleotides: 5. The germline CDR1 and CDR2 sequences are SGHAT and FQNNGV. CDR3 loop: CASSNPGLAGEETQYF. DNA for the CDR3: TGTGCCAGCAGCAACCCGGGACTAGCGGGAGAAGAGACCCAGTACTTC. Full variable domain (missing parts from reference TRBV11-2 and TRBJ2-5): EAGVAQSPRYKIIEKRQSVAFWCNPISGHATLYWYQQILGQGPKLLIQFQNNGVVDDSQLPKDRFSAERLKGVDSTLKIQPAKLEDSAVYLCASSNPGLAGEETQYFGPGTRLLVL.

This sequence joins TRBV19 and TRBJ1-5; TRBD1 matches at 7 bases. The CDR3 length is 15 residues. The V gene end was trimmed by 4 bases and the J gene end by 5 bases; junction bases not matched to a gene: 8. Germline V lookup: CDR1 LNHDA, CDR2 SQIVND (reference sequence). In DNA form, the CDR3 reads TGTGCCAGTAGTACCGACAGGGTACGGGATCAGCCCCAGCATTTT. As protein: CASSTDRVRDQPQHF.

The chain recombines TRBV2 with TRBJ2-3; D call uncertain. The V gene's germline CDR1 is SNHLY and CDR2 FYNNEI. This CDR3 contains 14 residues. V shed 0 bases and J shed 0 bases, with 4 bases lying between them. The CDR3 region is CASSEAPSTDTQYF. The DNA of the CDR3 is TGTGCCAGCAGTGAAGCGCCTAGCACAGATACGCAGTATTTT.

The genes are TRBV5-4 and TRBJ2-7; D tentatively reads TRBD1 or TRBD2 (6 bases each). V lost 5 bases and J 6 bases, leaving 18 bases between the germline ends. Per germline, CDR1 SGHNT and CDR2 YYREEE (reference sequence). CDR3 length: 14 amino acids. Here the CDR3 DNA reads TGTGCCAGCAGTCGTCTCTCGGGGGCTGGCGAGCAGTACTTC. This translates into CASSRLSGAGEQYF.

J is TRBJ2-1 and V is TRBV6-1, with unresolved D. V was shortened by 0 bases and J by 5 bases, with 8 bases between the two germline ends. Germline V lookup: CDR1 MNHNS, CDR2 SASEGT. The CDR3 is 14 residues long. CDR3 in amino acids: CASSEALLNNEQFF. DNA of the CDR3: TGTGCCAGCAGTGAAGCTTTACTAAACAATGAGCAGTTCTTC.

V is TRBV5-8 and J is TRBJ2-3, with no clear D. CDR3 size: 13 residues. The V end was cut by 4 bases, the J end by 3 bases, with 9 bases between. Germline CDR1 and CDR2: SGHTS and YDEGEE. CDR3 region: CASSDARTDTQYF. The DNA of the CDR3 is TGTGCCAGCAGCGATGCAAGGACAGATACGCAGTATTTT.

The gene calls are TRBV6-1 and TRBJ2-1; D is unresolved. Trimming left V 7 bases short and J 6 bases short, with 13 bases between. The CDR3 is 13 residues long. CDR1 is MNHNS, CDR2 SASEGT, per germline. This CDR3 reads CASKSVWVNEQFF. CDR3 bases: TGTGCCAGCAAGAGCGTATGGGTCAATGAGCAGTTCTTC.

V and J are TRBV14 and TRBJ2-5; 10 nucleotides line up with TRBD2. CDR3 length equals 15 residues. CDR1 and CDR2 from the germline V gene are SGHDN and FVKESK. Unmatched junction bases numbered 9, after V lost 6 bases and J lost 5 bases. CDR3 in amino acids: CASRLAGSPPETQYF. The CDR3 DNA follows: TGTGCCAGCAGACTAGCGGGATCCCCCCCGGAGACCCAGTACTTC.

As for this clone: Other DNA sequences in this sample translate to the same CDR3. The chain combines TRBV5-4 with TRBJ2-5, with unresolved D. This CDR3 is 13 amino acids long. Per the germline V gene, CDR1 is SGHNT and CDR2 is YYREEE (reference sequence). V gave up 4 bases and J gave up 2 bases, with 9 bases separating them. The CDR3 coding sequence is TGTGCCAGCAGCCTAGGATATCAAGAGACCCAGTACTTC. It yields the protein CASSLGYQETQYF.

Details on this clone: The same CDR3 is also encoded by other DNA sequences in this sample. CDR3 in amino acids: CASSADRGHTGELFF. The CDR3 nucleotides read TGTGCCAGCAGCGCCGACAGAGGCCACACCGGGGAGCTGTTTTTT. The chain recombines TRBV9 with TRBJ2-2, with D maybe TRBD1 (5 bases). From germline, CDR1 is SGDLS and CDR2 YYNGEE. The V end lost 3 bases, the J end lost 3 bases, and 12 bases lay between the germline ends. This CDR3 spans 15 amino acids.

The CDR3 DNA reads TGTGCCAGCAGCGGCTCTCCGGGACTAGCGGGAGTTGAGCAGTTCTTC. Its protein product is CASSGSPGLAGVEQFF. V gene TRBV9 combines with J gene TRBJ2-1, with TRBD2 matching over 14 bases. This CDR3 region has 16 residues. The trim removed 3 bases at V and 9 bases at J, leaving 8 bases unmatched. Germline V gene data show CDR1 as SGDLS and CDR2 as YYNGEE.

V and J are TRBV11-3 and TRBJ2-2, with D unresolved. The CDR3 consists of 14 residues. With 5 bases removed from V and 4 bases from J, the gap between germline ends came to 11 bases. Germline V lookup: CDR1 SGHNT, CDR2 YENEEA. The CDR3 reads CASSPLGGTGELFF. CDR3 nucleotides: TGTGCCAGCAGCCCACTCGGCGGCACCGGGGAGCTGTTTTTT.

The CDR3: CASSSGTSYYNEQFF. The CDR3 DNA sequence: TGCGCCAGCAGCTCCGGGACAAGCTACTACAATGAGCAGTTCTTC. The rearrangement links TRBV5-1 to TRBJ2-1; D may be TRBD1 (6 bases). Per germline, CDR1 SGHRS and CDR2 YFSETQ. The CDR3 totals 15 residues. V lost 3 bases and J lost 3, with 13 bases in between.

Only one count was recorded for this clone. The chain carries TRBV5-6 and TRBJ1-1, with 10 bases that match TRBD1. V dropped 1 base and J dropped 11; count of bases not matched to a gene: 14. Germline-derived CDR1 and CDR2 are SGHDT and YYEEEE. The CDR3 spans 16 residues. CDR3 sequence reads: CASSLIGWGQGWKAFF. The CDR3 DNA sequence: TGTGCCAGCAGCTTGATCGGCTGGGGACAGGGGTGGAAGGCTTTCTTT.

This rearrangement joins TRBV2 to TRBJ2-7; possibly TRBD1 or TRBD2 for D (6 bases each). The V end lost 8 bases, the J end lost 7 bases, and 21 bases lay between the germline ends. Per the germline V gene, CDR1 is SNHLY and CDR2 is FYNNEI. CDR3 length equals 14 residues. In nucleotides, the CDR3 is TGTGCCAGCTTCCCGCCTGGGGGGCTGGAAGAGCAGTACTTC. This gives the protein CASFPPGGLEEQYF.

The rearrangement uses TRBV4-1 and TRBJ2-3, with a possible D match to TRBD2 (5 bases). CDR1 and CDR2 from the germline V gene are MGHRA and YSYEKL. This CDR3 region has 16 residues. V gave up 0 bases and J gave up 3 bases, with 13 bases separating them. Here the CDR3 DNA reads TGCGCCAGCAGCCAAGATACCGGGGTTGGGACAGATACGCAGTATTTT. As protein: CASSQDTGVGTDTQYF.

This clone was observed a single time. This chain uses TRBV7-2 with TRBJ1-1; D unclear. V lost 5 bases, J lost 0 bases, and 13 bases lay in between. The germline gives CDR1 SGHTA, CDR2 FQGNSA. This CDR3 contains 15 residues. Here the CDR3 reads CASSKGRTMNTEAFF. The CDR3 DNA sequence: TGTGCCAGCAGCAAAGGACGGACCATGAACACTGAAGCTTTCTTT.

This chain uses TRBV27 with TRBJ2-7; D possibly uses TRBD1 or TRBD2 (5 bases each). Trimming removed 2 bases at V and 2 bases at J, with 10 bases between. The CDR3 totals 14 residues. Germline loops: CDR1 MNHEY, CDR2 SMNVEV (reference sequence). CDR3 sequence (DNA): TGTGCCAGCAGTTTAGGGACGGACCCCTACGAGCAGTACTTC. Protein sequence: CASSLGTDPYEQYF.

V is TRBV30 and J is TRBJ1-3; D is ambiguous. V dropped 2 bases and J dropped 0 bases, with 5 bases sitting between them. The CDR3 runs to 13 residues. Germline CDR1 is GTSNPN and CDR2 is SVGIG (reference sequence). The CDR3 DNA follows: TGTGCCTGGAGTAGCAGCTCTGGAAACACCATATATTTT. The encoded protein is CAWSSSSGNTIYF.